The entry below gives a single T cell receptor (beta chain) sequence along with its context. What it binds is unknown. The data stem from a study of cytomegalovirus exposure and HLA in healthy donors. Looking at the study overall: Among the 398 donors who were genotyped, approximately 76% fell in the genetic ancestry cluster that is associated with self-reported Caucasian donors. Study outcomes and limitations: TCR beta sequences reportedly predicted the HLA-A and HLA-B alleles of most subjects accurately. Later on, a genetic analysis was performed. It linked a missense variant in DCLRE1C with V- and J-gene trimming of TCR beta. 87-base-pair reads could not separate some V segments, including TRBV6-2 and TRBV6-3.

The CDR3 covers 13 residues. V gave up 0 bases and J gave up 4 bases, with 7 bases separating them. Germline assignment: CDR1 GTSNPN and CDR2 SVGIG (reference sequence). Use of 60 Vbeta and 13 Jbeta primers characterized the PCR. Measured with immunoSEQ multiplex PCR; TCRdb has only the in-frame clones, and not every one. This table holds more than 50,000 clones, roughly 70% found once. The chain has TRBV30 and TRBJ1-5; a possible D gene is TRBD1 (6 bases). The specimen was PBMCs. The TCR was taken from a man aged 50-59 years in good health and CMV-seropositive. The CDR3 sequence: CAWSVGQNQPQHF. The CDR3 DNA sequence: TGTGCCTGGAGTGTAGGACAGAATCAGCCCCAGCATTTT.